Below are 17 T cell receptor beta chains sequenced from a single sample in a study of blood T cells in healthy people across ages. Sample-barcoded 5' priming and a J-beta primer mix drove a second PCR of roughly 6 to 12 cycles. TCRdb redid the calling of the 5' RACE reads with MiXCR, one entry per CDR3 protein. Among 600,000 to 800,000 distinct CDR3 sequences listed, around 20% were seen once. Source material: blood. The receptors originated from an older man in good health.

This clonotype has just a few counts. The V and J genes are TRBV28 and TRBJ1-6, with D uncertain. Germline assignment: CDR1 MDHEN and CDR2 SYDVKM. This CDR3 has 16 amino acids. V lost 2 bases, J lost 5 bases, and 13 bases lay in between. CDR3 amino acids: CASSLMGIQDNSPLHF. DNA for the CDR3: TGTGCCAGCAGTTTAATGGGCATTCAGGATAATTCACCCCTCCACTTT.

The V call is TRBV6-2 or TRBV6-3, the J call TRBJ2-1; 14 bases fit TRBD2. The CDR3 length is 14 residues. With V trimmed by 6 bases and J by 8 bases, 3 bases remained unmatched. In germline, CDR1 is MNHEY, CDR2 SVGEGT. The CDR3 DNA reads as TGTGCCAGCAGCAGACTAGCGGGGGGGTATGAGCAGTTCTTC. Amino acids: CASSRLAGGYEQFF.

Written as DNA, the CDR3 is TGTGCCAGCACCCTAAGCGGGAGGGATGAAAAACTGTTTTTT. Amino acids: CASTLSGRDEKLFF. The V gene is TRBV2, the J gene TRBJ1-4; D remains unclear. From germline, CDR1 is SNHLY and CDR2 FYNNEI. This CDR3 is built from 14 residues. Trimming left V 7 bases short and J 6 bases short, with 15 bases between.

V gene TRBV28 combines with J gene TRBJ2-3; D remains ambiguous. The length of the CDR3 is 18 residues. The germline gives CDR1 MDHEN, CDR2 SYDVKM. V was shortened by 5 bases and J by 0 bases, with 21 bases between the two germline ends. This CDR3 reads CASSPRVARSRSTDTQYF. The CDR3 coding sequence is TGTGCCAGCAGTCCCCGGGTAGCCCGATCCCGGAGCACAGATACGCAGTATTTT.

A remark on this clonotype: This sequence may be a read error, since a much larger clone differs from it by one base. V and J are TRBV29-1 and TRBJ2-5, with D perhaps TRBD2 (6 bases). With 4 bases removed from V and 7 bases from J, the gap between germline ends came to 19 bases. This CDR3 is built from 14 residues. Germline assignment: CDR1 SQVTM and CDR2 ANQGSEA. For the CDR3, the DNA is TGCAGCGTTGGGCTGGGGGGATCCGGTGGGACCCAGTACTTC. Amino acids: CSVGLGGSGGTQYF.

Comments on this clonotype: At one of its ends the junction is not consistent with the germline gene, which may arise from a read error. This chain joins TRBV4-2 and TRBJ2-3; D assignment may be TRBD1 or TRBD2 (6 bases each). Per the germline V gene, CDR1 is LGHNA and CDR2 is YNFKEQ. The CDR3 is 16 residues long. CDR3 in DNA: TGCGCCAGCAGCCAAGACTGGGGGGCGGGCACAGATACGCAGTATTTT. Protein: CASSQDWGAGTDTQYF.

V and J are TRBV27 and TRBJ1-1; tentatively, D is TRBD1 (6 bases). Germline loops: CDR1 MNHEY, CDR2 SMNVEV (reference sequence). V shed 0 bases and J shed 3 bases, with 8 bases lying between them. There are 14 residues in the CDR3. The CDR3 nucleotides are TGTGCCAGCAGTTTATCGTACAGGGACACTGAAGCTTTCTTT. Residues: CASSLSYRDTEAFF.

As concerns this clonotype: The junction departs from the called germline gene at one end, perhaps through a read error. The chain employs TRBV6-6 and TRBJ2-4, with TRBD1 as a possible D gene (5 bases). The CDR3 loop spans 13 amino acids. Germline-derived CDR1 and CDR2 are MNHNY and SVGAGI (reference sequence). The CDR3 DNA reads TGCGCCAGCAGCAAATCTACAGGAAACATTCAGTACTTC. Protein sequence: CASSKSTGNIQYF.

This clonotype was detected a few times. V is TRBV20-1 and J is TRBJ2-5; perhaps TRBD1 as D (5 bases). CDR1 is DFQATT, CDR2 SNEGSKA, per germline (reference sequence). The CDR3 length is 13 residues. V lost 5 bases, J lost 7 bases, and 17 bases lay in between. The CDR3 loop is CSAPGGDRGTQYF. CDR3 coding DNA: TGCAGTGCTCCCGGTGGCGATAGGGGGACCCAGTACTTC.

This chain joins TRBV29-1 and TRBJ2-5; 7 nucleotides agree with TRBD1. Germline CDR1 reads SQVTM; CDR2 reads ANQGSEA. There are 15 residues in the CDR3. Germline trimming cut 3 bases from V and 5 bases from J; bases unmatched to any gene: 12. For the CDR3, the DNA is TGCAGCGTTGAGGACAGGTCCGACCTCGGGGAGACCCAGTACTTC. It specifies CSVEDRSDLGETQYF.

The sample holds a few counts of this clonotype. This chain links TRBV3-1 with TRBJ2-2, with D unclear. The CDR3 consists of 12 residues. Germline V gives CDR1 LGHDT, CDR2 YNNKEL (reference sequence). Deletions cut 1 base from V and 7 bases from J, with 4 bases between. Here the CDR3 DNA reads TGTGCCAGCAGCCAAGCCAGCGGGGAGCTGTTTTTT. Translation gives CASSQASGELFF. The whole variable domain, remainder taken from reference TRBV3-1 and TRBJ2-2, is DTAVSQTPKYLVTQMGNDKSIKCEQNLGHDTMYWYKQDSKKFLKIMFSYNNKELIINETVPNRFSPKSPDKAHLNLHINSLELGDSAVYFCASSQASGELFFGEGSRLTVL.

This clonotype was observed a few times. The rearrangement uses TRBV5-6 and TRBJ2-5; TRBD2 matches at 11 bases. Gene TRBJ2-1 matches the end of the DNA better, so the J call may be wrong. Germline V CDR1 and CDR2: SGHDT, YYEEEE. This CDR3 spans 15 amino acids. The CDR3 DNA reads as TGTGCCAGCAGCTGGGGACTAGCGGATCGCAATGAGCAGTTCTTC. Encoded protein: CASSWGLADRNEQFF.

This clonotype was found a few times. The chain recombines TRBV15 with TRBJ1-1; D not certain. Germline CDR1 reads LNHNV; CDR2 reads YYDKDF (reference sequence). V was clipped by 3 bases and J by 0 bases, with 5 bases between them. This CDR3 contains 13 residues. CDR3 sequence reads: CATSSNMNTEAFF. In DNA form, the CDR3 reads TGTGCCACCAGCAGTAACATGAACACTGAAGCTTTCTTT.

The V call is TRBV2, the J call TRBJ2-1; 9 bases are shared with TRBD2. After removal of 4 bases from V and 9 bases from J, the junction contained 7 bases not matched to a gene. Germline V gene sequence: CDR1 SNHLY, CDR2 FYNNEI. CDR3 length: 14 residues. CDR3 residues: CASSALAGRPEQFF. CDR3 nucleotides: TGTGCCAGCAGTGCCCTAGCGGGACGGCCTGAGCAGTTCTTC. Drawing the rest from reference TRBV2 and TRBJ2-1, the complete variable domain is EPEVTQTPSHQVTQMGQEVILRCVPISNHLYFYWYRQILGQKVEFLVSFYNNEISEKSEIFDDQFSVERPDGSNFTLKIRSTKLEDSAMYFCASSALAGRPEQFFGPGTRLTVL.

The chain links TRBV5-6 to TRBJ2-5, with D perhaps given as TRBD1 or TRBD2 (5 bases each). Germline CDR1 SGHDT, CDR2 YYEEEE. This CDR3 has 13 amino acids. Between the trimmed V and J ends, which lost 6 bases and 2 bases, there was a span of 11 bases. This chain's CDR3 is CASTVGGQETQYF. Written as DNA, the CDR3 is TGTGCCAGCACCGTTGGGGGTCAAGAGACCCAGTACTTC.

The count of this clonotype is one. The DNA of the CDR3 is TGTGCCAGCAGCTTAAGGAGGCAAGGGCGCAATGAGCAGTTCTTC. It encodes CASSLRRQGRNEQFF. The chain is built from TRBV7-2 and TRBJ2-7; D is perhaps TRBD2 (5 bases). The J call is in doubt because the DNA end fits TRBJ2-1 better. This CDR3 has 15 amino acids. Per the germline V gene, CDR1 is SGHTA and CDR2 is FQGNSA.

This clonotype was observed a handful of times. The gene calls are TRBV27 and TRBJ2-1; D is undetermined. Deletions cut 4 bases from V and 0 bases from J, with 7 bases between. Germline assignment: CDR1 MNHEY and CDR2 SMNVEV (reference sequence). The CDR3 has 14 residues. The CDR3 coding sequence is TGTGCCAGCAGTTCGAGCGACTCCTACAATGAGCAGTTCTTC. Protein sequence: CASSSSDSYNEQFF.